This T cell receptor (beta chain) is from a study of blood T cell repertoires in COVID-19. Study-wide context: PBMCs, B-cell-depleted T cells, or T cells were the source of the cDNA or gDNA that made up the material.

This clone occurred once. Produced via immunoSEQ multiplex PCR; TCRdb's table is partial and in-frame only. Of around 140,000 clones listed, approximately 90% are singletons. Per germline, CDR1 MGHRA and CDR2 YSYEKL. The ends were cut back, 4 bases at V and 0 bases at J, with 10 bases in the middle. The CDR3 is 15 residues long. The sequence came from a human donor in a cohort sampled during active COVID-19. The chain carries TRBV4-1 and TRBJ1-5; D ambiguous. Sequenced material: peripheral blood. The CDR3 coding sequence is TGCGCCAGCAGCCCCCGGAGGGATAGCAATCAGCCCCAGCATTTT. Encoded protein: CASSPRRDSNQPQHF.